This TCR beta chain stems from a study of T cells in Graves' hyperthyroidism and ophthalmopathy. RNA transcripts served as the template for amplifying TCR beta CDR3 regions. In the first-round RT-PCR of the TCR CDR3, the HTBI primer set was used. TCRdb fed the multiplex PCR reads into MiXCR, producing one record per CDR3 protein. The sample lists 600,000 to 800,000 distinct CDR3 sequences, 35% occurring once. Broader study findings: Peripheral blood also featured most of the thyroid clonotypes expanded above 0.001.

A remark on this clonotype: Its cognate antigen is unknown. A read error may produce the germline difference seen at one junction end.

Lactation, pregnancy, other autoimmune disease or uncontrolled infection excluded patients. The PBMCs were sourced from fresh peripheral blood (approximately 9 ml). Looked up from germline, CDR1 is SNHLY and CDR2 is FYNNEI. CDR3 length: 14 residues. This clonotype was obtained from a woman aged 40 to 55 with Graves' hyperthyroidism. The chain is built from TRBV2 and TRBJ2-5; D remains unclear. Sample: blood. This CDR3 reads CAGSYNVAKETQYF. The CDR3 nucleotides are TGTGCCGGCAGTTACAACGTGGCTAAAGAGACCCAGTACTTC.